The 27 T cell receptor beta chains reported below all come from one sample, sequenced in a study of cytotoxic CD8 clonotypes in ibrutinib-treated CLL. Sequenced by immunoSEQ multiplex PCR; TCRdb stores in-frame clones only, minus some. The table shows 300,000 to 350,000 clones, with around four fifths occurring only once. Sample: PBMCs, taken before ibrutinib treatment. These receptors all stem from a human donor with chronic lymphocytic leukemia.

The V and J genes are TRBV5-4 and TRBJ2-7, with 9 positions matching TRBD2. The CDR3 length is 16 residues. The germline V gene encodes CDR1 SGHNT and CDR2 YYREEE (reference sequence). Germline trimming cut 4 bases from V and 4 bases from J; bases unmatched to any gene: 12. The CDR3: CASSVPDSGRGYEQYF. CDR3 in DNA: TGTGCCAGCAGCGTTCCCGATAGCGGGAGAGGGTACGAGCAGTACTTC.

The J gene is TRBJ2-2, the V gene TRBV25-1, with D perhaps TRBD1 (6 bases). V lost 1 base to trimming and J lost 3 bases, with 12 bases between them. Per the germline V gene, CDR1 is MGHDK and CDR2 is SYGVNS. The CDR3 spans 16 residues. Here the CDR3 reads CASSEWAPGDTGELFF. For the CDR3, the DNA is TGTGCCAGCAGTGAATGGGCCCCAGGGGACACCGGGGAGCTGTTTTTT.

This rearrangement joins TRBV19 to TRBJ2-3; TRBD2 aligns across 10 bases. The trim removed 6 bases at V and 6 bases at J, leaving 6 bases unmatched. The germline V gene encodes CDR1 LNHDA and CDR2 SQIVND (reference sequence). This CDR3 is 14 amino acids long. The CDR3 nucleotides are TGTGCCAGTAGCCCTGTGGGACTAGCGGATACGCAGTATTTT. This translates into CASSPVGLADTQYF. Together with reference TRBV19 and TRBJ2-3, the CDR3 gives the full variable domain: DGGITQSPKYLFRKEGQNVTLSCEQNLNHDAMYWYRQDPGQGLRLIYYSQIVNDFQKGDIAEGYSVSREKKESFPLTVTSAQKNPTAFYLCASSPVGLADTQYFGPGTRLTVL.

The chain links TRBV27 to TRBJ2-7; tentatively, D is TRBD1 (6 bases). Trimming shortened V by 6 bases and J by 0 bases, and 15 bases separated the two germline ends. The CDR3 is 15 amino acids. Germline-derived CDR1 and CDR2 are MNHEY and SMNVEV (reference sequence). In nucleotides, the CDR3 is TGTGCCAGCAGAGAAGTAGGGGACATCTCCTACGAGCAGTACTTC. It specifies CASREVGDISYEQYF.

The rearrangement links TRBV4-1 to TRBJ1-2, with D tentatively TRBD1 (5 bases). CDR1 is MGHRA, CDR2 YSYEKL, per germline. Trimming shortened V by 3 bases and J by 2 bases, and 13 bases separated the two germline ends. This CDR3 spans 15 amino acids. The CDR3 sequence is CASSHPGLPNYGYTF. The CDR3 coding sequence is TGCGCCAGCAGCCATCCGGGACTTCCAAACTATGGCTACACCTTC.

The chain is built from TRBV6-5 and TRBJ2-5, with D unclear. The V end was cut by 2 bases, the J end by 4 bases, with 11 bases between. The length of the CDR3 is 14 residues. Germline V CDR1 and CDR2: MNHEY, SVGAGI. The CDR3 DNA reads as TGTGCCAGCAGTTACCTAAGGAGAGGAGAGACCCAGTACTTC. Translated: CASSYLRRGETQYF.

CDR3 DNA: TGCGCCAGCAGTCCTCTCGGGGGCTGTAGTTACAATGAGCAGTTCTTC. Translated: CASSPLGGCSYNEQFF. The chain is built from TRBV23-1 and TRBJ2-1, with D possibly called TRBD1 or TRBD2 (6 bases each). TRBV23-1 falls under the ORF class, with uncertain function. The CDR3 runs to 16 residues. V was trimmed by 4 bases and J by 4 bases, leaving 17 bases between them.

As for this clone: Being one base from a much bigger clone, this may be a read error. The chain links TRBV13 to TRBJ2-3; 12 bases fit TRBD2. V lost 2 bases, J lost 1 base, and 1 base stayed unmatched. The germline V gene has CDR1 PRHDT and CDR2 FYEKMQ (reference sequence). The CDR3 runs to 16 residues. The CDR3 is CASSLRLAGGTDTQYF. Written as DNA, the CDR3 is TGTGCCAGCAGCTTAAGACTAGCGGGAGGCACAGATACGCAGTATTTT.

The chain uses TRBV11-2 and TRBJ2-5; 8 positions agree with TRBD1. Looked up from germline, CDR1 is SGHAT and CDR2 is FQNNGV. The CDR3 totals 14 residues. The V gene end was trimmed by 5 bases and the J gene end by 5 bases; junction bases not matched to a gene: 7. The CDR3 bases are TGTGCCAGCAGCCCCAGGACAGGGCTGGAGACCCAGTACTTC. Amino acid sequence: CASSPRTGLETQYF.

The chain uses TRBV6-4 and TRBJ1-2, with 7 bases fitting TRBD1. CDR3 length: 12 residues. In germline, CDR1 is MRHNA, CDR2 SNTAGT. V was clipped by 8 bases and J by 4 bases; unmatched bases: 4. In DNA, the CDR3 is TGTGCCAGCCAGGGGGGAGGCTATGGCTACACCTTC. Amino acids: CASQGGGYGYTF.

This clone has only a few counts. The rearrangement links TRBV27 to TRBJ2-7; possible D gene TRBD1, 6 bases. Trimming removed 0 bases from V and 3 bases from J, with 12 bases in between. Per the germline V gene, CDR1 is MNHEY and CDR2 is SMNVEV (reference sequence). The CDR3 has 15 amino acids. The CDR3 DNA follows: TGTGCCAGCAGTTTATCGTTCGGACAGATCTACGAGCAGTACTTC. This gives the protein CASSLSFGQIYEQYF.

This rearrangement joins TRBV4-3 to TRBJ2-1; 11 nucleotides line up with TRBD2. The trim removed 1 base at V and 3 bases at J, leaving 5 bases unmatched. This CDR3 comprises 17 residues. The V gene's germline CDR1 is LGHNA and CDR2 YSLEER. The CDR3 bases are TGCGCCAGCAGCCAAGCTGGGACTAGCGGCAACTACAATGAGCAGTTCTTC. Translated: CASSQAGTSGNYNEQFF.

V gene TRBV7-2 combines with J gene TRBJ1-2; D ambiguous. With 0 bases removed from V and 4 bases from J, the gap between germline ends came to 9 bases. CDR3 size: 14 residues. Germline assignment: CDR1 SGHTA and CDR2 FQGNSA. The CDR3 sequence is CASSLAVGRYGYTF. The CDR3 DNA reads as TGTGCCAGCAGCTTAGCGGTAGGACGCTATGGCTACACCTTC.

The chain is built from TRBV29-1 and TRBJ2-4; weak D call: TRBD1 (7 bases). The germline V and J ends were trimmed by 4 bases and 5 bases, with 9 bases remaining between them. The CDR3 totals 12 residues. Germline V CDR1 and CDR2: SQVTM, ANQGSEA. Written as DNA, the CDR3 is TGCAGCGTTGCCAGGGGGGAAAACATTCAGTACTTC. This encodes CSVARGENIQYF.

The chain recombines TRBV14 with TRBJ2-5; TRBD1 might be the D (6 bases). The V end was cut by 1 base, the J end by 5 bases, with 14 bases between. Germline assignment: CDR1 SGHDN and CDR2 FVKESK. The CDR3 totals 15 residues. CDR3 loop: CASSQGPGVLETQYF. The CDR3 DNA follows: TGTGCCAGCAGCCAAGGTCCAGGGGTTCTGGAGACCCAGTACTTC.

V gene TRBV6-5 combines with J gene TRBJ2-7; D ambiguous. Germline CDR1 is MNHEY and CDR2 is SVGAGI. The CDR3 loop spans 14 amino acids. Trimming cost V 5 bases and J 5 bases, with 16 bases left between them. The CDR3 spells CASSPSTRVHEQYF. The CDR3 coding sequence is TGTGCCAGCAGTCCGTCGACCCGTGTCCACGAGCAGTACTTC.

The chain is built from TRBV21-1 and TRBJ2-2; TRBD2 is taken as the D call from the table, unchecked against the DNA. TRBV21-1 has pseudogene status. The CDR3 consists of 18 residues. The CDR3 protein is CASSDFWDRDCLTGELFF. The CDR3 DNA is TGTGCCAGCAGCGATTTCTGGGACCGGGACTGCCTGACCGGGGAGCTGTTTTTT.

CDR3 amino acids: CASSSPGLATDTQYF. The CDR3 bases are TGTGCCAGCAGCTCTCCGGGACTAGCGACAGATACGCAGTATTTT. The chain recombines TRBV5-6 with TRBJ2-3; 10 positions agree with TRBD2. The CDR3 contains 15 residues. Germline V CDR1 and CDR2: SGHDT, YYEEEE. V gave up 3 bases and J gave up 3 bases; unmatched junction bases: 4.

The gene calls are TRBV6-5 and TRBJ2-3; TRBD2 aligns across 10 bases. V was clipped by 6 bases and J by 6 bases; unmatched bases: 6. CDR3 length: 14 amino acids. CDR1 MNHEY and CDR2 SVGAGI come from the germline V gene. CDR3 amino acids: CASRQAGGPDTQYF. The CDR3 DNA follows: TGTGCCAGCAGACAAGCGGGAGGGCCTGATACGCAGTATTTT.

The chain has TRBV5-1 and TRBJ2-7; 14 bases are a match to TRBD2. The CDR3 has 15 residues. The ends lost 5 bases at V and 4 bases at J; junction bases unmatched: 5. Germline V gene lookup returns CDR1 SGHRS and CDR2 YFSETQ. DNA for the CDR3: TGCGCCAGCAGGGCGGGACTAGCGGGAGAGTACGAGCAGTACTTC. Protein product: CASRAGLAGEYEQYF. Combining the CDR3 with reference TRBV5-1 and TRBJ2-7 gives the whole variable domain KAGVTQTPRYLIKTRGQQVTLSCSPISGHRSVSWYQQTPGQGLQFLFEYFSETQRNKGNFPGRFSGRQFSNSRSEMNVSTLELGDSALYLCASRAGLAGEYEQYFGPGTRLTVT.

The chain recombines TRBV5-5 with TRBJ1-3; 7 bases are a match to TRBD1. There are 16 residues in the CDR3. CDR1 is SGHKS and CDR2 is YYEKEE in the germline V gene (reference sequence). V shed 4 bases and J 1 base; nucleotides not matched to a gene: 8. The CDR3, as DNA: TGTGCCAGCAGCAATCACGGGACAGCTTCTGGAAACACCATATATTTT. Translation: CASSNHGTASGNTIYF.

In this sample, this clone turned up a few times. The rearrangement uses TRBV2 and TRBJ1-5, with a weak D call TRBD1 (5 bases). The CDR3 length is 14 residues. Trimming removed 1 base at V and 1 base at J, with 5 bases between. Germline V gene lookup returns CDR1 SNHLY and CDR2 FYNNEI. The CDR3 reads CASSEGQSNQPQHF. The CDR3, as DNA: TGTGCCAGCAGTGAAGGACAGAGCAATCAGCCCCAGCATTTT.

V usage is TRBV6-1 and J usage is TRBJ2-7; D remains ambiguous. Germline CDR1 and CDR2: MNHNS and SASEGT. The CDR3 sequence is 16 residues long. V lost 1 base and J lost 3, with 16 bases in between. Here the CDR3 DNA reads TGTGCCAGCAGTGAAGACTTGAGCGTACTTCGCTACGAGCAGTACTTC. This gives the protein CASSEDLSVLRYEQYF.

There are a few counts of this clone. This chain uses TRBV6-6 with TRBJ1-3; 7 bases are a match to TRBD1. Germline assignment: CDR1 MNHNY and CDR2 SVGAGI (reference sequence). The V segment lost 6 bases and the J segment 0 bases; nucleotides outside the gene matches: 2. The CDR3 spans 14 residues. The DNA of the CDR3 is TGTGCCAGCAGGCCAGGGGGCTCTGGAAACACCATATATTTT. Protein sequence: CASRPGGSGNTIYF.

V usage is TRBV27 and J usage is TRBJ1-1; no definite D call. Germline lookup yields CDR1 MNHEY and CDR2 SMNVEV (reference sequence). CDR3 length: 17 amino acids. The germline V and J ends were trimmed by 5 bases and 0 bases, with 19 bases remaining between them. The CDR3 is CASSLVTPAALNTEAFF. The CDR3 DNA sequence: TGTGCCAGCAGTCTAGTAACCCCGGCTGCCCTGAACACTGAAGCTTTCTTT.

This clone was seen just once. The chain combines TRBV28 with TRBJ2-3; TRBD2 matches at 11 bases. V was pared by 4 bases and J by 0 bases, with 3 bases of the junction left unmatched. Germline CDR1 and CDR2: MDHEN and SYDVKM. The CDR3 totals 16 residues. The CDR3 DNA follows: TGTGCCAGCAGTTCCAGACTAGCGGGAAGCACAGATACGCAGTATTTT. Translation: CASSSRLAGSTDTQYF.

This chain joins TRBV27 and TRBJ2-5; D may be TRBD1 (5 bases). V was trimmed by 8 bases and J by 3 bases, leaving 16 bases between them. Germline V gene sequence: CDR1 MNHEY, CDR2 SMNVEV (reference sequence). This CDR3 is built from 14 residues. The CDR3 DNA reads TGTGCCAGCGGAGCGTTAGGGGCGAAAGAGACCCAGTACTTC. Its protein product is CASGALGAKETQYF.